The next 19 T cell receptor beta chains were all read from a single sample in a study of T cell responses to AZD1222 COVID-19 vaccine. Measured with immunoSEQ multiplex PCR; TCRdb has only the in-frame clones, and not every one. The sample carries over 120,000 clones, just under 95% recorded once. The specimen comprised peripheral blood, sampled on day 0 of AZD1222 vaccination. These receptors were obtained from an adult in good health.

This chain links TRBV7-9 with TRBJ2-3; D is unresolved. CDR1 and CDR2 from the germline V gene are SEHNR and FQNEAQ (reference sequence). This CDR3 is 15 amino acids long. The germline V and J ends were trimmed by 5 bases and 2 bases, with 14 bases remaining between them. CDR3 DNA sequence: TGTGCCAGCAGCCCGCCAGCCGCGGACACAGATACGCAGTATTTT. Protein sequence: CASSPPAADTDTQYF.

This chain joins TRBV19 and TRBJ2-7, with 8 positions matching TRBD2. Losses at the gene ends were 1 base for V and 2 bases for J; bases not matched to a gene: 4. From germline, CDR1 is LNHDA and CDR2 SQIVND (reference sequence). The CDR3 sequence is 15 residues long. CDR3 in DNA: TGTGCCAGTAGTATAGGGCGGGGGGTCGCCTACGAGCAGTACTTC. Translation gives CASSIGRGVAYEQYF.

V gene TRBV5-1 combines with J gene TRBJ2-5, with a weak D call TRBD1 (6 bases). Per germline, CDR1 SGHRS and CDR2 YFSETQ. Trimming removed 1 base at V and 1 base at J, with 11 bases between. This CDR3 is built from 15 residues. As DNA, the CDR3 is TGCGCCAGCAGCTTGTCACAGGGATTCCAAGAGACCCAGTACTTC. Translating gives CASSLSQGFQETQYF.

The CDR3 DNA follows: TGTGCCAGCAGCGGCGACATGAGGGTTGTTGGTAACACCATATATTTT. Translation gives CASSGDMRVVGNTIYF. This chain links TRBV9 with TRBJ1-3, with no clear D. Per germline, CDR1 SGDLS and CDR2 YYNGEE. There are 16 residues in the CDR3. Trimming shortened V by 3 bases and J by 7 bases, and 20 bases separated the two germline ends.

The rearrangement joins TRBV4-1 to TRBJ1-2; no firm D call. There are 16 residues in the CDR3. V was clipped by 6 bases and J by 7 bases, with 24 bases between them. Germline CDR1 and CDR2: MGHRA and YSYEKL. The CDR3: CASSLSEVGDPLGYTF. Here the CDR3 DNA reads TGCGCCAGCAGTCTTTCCGAAGTGGGAGATCCTCTTGGCTACACCTTC.

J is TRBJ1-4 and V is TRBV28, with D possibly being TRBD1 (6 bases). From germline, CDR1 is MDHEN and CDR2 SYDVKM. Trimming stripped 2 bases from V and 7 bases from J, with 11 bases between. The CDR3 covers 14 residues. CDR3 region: CASSLGGRFEKLFF. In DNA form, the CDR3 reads TGTGCCAGCAGTTTAGGGGGGCGCTTTGAAAAACTGTTTTTT.

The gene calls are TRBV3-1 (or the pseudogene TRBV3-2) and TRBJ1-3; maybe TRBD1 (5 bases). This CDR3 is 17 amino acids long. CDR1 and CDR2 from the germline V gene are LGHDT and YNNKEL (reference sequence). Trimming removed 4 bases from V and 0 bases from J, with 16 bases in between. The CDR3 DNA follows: TGTGCCAGCAGCCCCCTGGGACTAATGAGCTCTGGAAACACCATATATTTT. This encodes CASSPLGLMSSGNTIYF.

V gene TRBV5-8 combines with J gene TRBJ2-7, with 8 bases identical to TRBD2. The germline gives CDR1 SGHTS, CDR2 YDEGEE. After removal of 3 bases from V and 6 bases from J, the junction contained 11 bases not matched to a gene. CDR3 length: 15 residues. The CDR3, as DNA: TGTGCCAGCAGCTCGTCCGGTTTGACTAGCGTCGAGCAGTACTTC. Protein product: CASSSSGLTSVEQYF. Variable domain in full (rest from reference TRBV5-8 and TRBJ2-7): EAGVTQSPTHLIKTRGQQATLRCSPISGHTSVYWYQQALGLGLQFLLWYDEGEERNRGNFPPRFSGRQFPNYSSELNVNALELEDSALYLCASSSSGLTSVEQYFGPGTRLTVT.

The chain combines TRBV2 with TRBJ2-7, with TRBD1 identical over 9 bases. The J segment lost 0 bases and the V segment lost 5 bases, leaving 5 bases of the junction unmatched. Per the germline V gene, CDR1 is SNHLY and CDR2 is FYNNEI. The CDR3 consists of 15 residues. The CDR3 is CASSPQGANSYEQYF. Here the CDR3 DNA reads TGTGCCAGCAGTCCACAGGGGGCGAACTCCTACGAGCAGTACTTC.

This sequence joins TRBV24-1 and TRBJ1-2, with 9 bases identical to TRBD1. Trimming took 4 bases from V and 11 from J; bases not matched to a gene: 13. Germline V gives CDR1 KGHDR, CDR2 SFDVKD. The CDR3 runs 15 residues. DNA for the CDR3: TGTGCCACCAGTGACCCCGGGGGGACAGGGATGGGTTACACCTTC. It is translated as CATSDPGGTGMGYTF.

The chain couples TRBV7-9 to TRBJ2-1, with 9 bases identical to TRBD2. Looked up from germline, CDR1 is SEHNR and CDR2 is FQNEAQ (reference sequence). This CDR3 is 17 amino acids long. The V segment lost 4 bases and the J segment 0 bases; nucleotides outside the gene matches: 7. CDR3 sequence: CASSSRLAGHSYNEQFF. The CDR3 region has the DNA TGTGCCAGCAGCTCCCGCCTAGCGGGGCACTCCTACAATGAGCAGTTCTTC.

In DNA form, the CDR3 reads TGTGCCAGCAGCTTAGCGCGACAGCAAATCGGCTATGGCTACACCTTC. It encodes CASSLARQQIGYGYTF. The V gene is TRBV7-2, the J gene TRBJ1-2; D possibly corresponds to TRBD1 (5 bases). The germline V gene encodes CDR1 SGHTA and CDR2 FQGNSA. V lost 0 bases and J 4 bases, leaving 15 bases between the germline ends. The CDR3 consists of 16 residues.

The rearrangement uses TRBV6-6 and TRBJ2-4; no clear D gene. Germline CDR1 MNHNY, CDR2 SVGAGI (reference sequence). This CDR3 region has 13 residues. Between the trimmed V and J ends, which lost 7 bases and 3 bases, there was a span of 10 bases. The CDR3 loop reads CASIGNDKNIQYF. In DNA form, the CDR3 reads TGTGCCAGCATAGGAAATGACAAAAACATTCAGTACTTC.

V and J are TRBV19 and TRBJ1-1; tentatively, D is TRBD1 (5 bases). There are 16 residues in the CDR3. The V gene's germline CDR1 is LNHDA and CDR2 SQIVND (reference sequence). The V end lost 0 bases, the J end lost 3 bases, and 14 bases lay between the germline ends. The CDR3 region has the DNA TGTGCCAGTAGTATAGATAAAAGGACAACCTACACTGAAGCTTTCTTT. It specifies CASSIDKRTTYTEAFF.

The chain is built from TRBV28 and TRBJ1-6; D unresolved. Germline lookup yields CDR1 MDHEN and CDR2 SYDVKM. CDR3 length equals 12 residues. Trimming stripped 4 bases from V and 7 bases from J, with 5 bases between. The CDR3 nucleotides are TGTGCCAGCAGTTGGTCAAATTCACCCCTCCACTTT. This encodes CASSWSNSPLHF. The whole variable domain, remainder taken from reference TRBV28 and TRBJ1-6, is DVKVTQSSRYLVKRTGEKVFLECVQDMDHENMFWYRQDPGLGLRLIYFSYDVKMKEKGDIPEGYSVSREKKERFSLILESASTNQTSMYLCASSWSNSPLHFGNGTRLTVT.

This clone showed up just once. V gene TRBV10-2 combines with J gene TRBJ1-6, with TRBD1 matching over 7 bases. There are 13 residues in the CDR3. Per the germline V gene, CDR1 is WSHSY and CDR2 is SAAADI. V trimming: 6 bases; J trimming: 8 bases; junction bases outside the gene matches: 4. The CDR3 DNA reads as TGCGCCAGCAGGCCCGGGACAGATTCACCCCTCCACTTT. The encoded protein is CASRPGTDSPLHF.

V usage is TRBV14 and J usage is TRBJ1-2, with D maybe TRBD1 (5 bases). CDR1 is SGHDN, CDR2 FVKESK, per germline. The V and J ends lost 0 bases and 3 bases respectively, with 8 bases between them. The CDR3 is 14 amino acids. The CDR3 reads CASSQDLRDYGYTF. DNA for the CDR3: TGTGCCAGCAGCCAAGATCTCAGGGACTATGGCTACACCTTC.

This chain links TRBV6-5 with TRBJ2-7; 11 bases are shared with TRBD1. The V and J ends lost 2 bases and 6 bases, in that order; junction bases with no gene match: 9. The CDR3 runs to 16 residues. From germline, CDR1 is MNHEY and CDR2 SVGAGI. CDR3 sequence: CASSYRTGQGVGEQYF. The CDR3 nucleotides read TGTGCCAGCAGTTACCGAACGGGACAGGGGGTAGGCGAGCAGTACTTC.

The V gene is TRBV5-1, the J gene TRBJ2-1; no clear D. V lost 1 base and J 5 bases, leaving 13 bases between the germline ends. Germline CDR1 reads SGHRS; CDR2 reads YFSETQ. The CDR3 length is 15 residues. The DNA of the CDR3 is TGCGCCAGCAGCTTGCAGGTCATTGAGAACAATGAGCAGTTCTTC. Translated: CASSLQVIENNEQFF.